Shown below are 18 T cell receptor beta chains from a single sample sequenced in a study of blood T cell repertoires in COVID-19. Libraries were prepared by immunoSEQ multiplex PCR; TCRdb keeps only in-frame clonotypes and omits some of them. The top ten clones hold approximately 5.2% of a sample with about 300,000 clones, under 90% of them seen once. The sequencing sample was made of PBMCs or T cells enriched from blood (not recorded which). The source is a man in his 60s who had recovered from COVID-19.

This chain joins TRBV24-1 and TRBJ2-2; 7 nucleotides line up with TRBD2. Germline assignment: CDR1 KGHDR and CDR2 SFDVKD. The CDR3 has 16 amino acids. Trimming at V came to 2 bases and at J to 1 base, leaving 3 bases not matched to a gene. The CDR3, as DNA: TGTGCCACCAGTGATTCGGGGAGGGAGAACACCGGGGAGCTGTTTTTT. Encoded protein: CATSDSGRENTGELFF.

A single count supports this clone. The CDR3 loop reads CASSLVRDSEAFF. As DNA, the CDR3 is TGTGCCAGCAGCTTGGTCCGGGACAGTGAAGCTTTCTTT. The V and J genes are TRBV5-4 and TRBJ1-1; 7 bases map to TRBD1. Germline-derived CDR1 and CDR2 are SGHNT and YYREEE (reference sequence). This CDR3 has 13 amino acids. V trimming: 0 bases; J trimming: 7 bases; junction bases outside the gene matches: 3.

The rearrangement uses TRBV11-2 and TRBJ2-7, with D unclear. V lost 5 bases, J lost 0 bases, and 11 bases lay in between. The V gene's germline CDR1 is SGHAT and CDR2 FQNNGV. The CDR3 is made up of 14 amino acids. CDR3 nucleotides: TGTGCCAGCAGCCGCGAGATTACCTCCTACGAGCAGTACTTC. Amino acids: CASSREITSYEQYF.

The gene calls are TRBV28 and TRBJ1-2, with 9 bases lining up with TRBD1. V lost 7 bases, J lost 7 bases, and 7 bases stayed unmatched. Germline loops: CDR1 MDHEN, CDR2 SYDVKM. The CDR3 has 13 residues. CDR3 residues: CASNRDRVIGYTF. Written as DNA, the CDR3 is TGTGCCAGCAACCGGGACAGGGTGATTGGCTACACCTTC.

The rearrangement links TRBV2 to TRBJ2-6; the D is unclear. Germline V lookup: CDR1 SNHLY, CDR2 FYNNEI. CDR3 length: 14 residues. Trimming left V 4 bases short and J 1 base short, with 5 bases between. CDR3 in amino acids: CASSVLSGANVLTF. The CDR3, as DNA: TGTGCCAGCAGTGTCTTATCTGGGGCCAACGTCCTGACTTTC.

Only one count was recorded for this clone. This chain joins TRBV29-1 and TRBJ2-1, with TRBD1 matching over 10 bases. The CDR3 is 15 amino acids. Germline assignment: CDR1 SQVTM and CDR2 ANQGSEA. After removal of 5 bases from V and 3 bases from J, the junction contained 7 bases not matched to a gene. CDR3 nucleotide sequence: TGCAGCGTTACCGGGACAGGGGATTACTACAATGAGCAGTTCTTC. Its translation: CSVTGTGDYYNEQFF.

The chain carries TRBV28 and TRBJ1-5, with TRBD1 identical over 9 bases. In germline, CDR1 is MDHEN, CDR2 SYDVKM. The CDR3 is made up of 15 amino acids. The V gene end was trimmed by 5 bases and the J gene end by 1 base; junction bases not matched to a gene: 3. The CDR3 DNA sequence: TGTGCCAGCAGTAAAGGGACAGGGAGCAATCAGCCCCAGCATTTT. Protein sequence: CASSKGTGSNQPQHF.

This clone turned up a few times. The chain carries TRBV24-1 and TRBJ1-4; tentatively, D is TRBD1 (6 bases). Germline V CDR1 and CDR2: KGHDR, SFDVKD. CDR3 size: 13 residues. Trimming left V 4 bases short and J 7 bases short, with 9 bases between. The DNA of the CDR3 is TGTGCCACCAGTGACGAACAGGGTGAAAAACTGTTTTTT. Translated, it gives CATSDEQGEKLFF.

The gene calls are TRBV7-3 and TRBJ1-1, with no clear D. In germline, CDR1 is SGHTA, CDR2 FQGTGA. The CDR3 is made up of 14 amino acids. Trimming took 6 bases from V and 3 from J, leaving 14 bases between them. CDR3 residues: CASRERSLDTEAFF. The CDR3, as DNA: TGTGCCAGCAGGGAGCGATCCCTTGACACTGAAGCTTTCTTT.

CDR3 coding DNA: TGTGCCAGCAGCTTAGCCGCCGGGACACCCCGTAGTGGCACCTTC. Translated, it gives CASSLAAGTPRSGTF. V gene TRBV7-9 combines with J gene TRBJ1-2; perhaps TRBD1 as D (6 bases). V lost 0 bases to trimming and J lost 13 bases, with 21 bases between them. Germline assignment: CDR1 SEHNR and CDR2 FQNEAQ (reference sequence). The CDR3 extends over 15 amino acids. The full variable domain, with the rest looked up from reference TRBV7-9 and TRBJ1-2, is DTGVSQNPRHKITKRGQNVTFRCDPISEHNRLYWYRQTLGQGPEFLTYFQNEAQLEKSRLLSDRFSAERPKGSFSTLEIQRTEQGDSAMYLCASSLAAGTPRSGTFGSGTRLTVV.

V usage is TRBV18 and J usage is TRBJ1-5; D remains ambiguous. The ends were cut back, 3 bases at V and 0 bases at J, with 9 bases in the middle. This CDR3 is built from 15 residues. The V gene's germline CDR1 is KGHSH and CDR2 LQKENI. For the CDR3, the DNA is TGTGCCAGCTCACCGTCGGGTGCTAGCAATCAGCCCCAGCATTTT. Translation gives CASSPSGASNQPQHF.

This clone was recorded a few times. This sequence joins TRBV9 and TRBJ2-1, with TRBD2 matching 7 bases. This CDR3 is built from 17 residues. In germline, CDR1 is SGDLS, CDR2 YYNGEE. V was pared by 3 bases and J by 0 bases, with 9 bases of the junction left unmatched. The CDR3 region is CASSALGGLSSYNEQFF. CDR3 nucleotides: TGTGCCAGCAGCGCCCTGGGAGGGCTGAGCTCCTACAATGAGCAGTTCTTC.

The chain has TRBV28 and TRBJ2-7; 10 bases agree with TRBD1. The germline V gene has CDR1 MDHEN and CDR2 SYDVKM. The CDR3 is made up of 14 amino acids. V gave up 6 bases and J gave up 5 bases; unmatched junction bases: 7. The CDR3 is CASRTDRGSDEQYF. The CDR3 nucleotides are TGTGCCAGCAGGACGGACAGGGGGAGCGACGAGCAGTACTTC.

The CDR3: CASSSATGSDTQYF. Written as DNA, the CDR3 is TGCGCCAGCAGCTCCGCGACAGGGTCAGATACGCAGTATTTT. The chain joins TRBV5-1 to TRBJ2-3; the match to TRBD1 covers 7 bases. Germline CDR1 and CDR2: SGHRS and YFSETQ. This CDR3 is 14 amino acids long. The junction had 5 bases not matched to a gene; V was cut back by 3 bases and J by 4 bases.

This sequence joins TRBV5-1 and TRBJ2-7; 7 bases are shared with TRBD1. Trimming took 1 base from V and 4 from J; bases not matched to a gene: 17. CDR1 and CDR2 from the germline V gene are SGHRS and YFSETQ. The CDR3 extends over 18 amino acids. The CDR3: CASSLRAGTVTFSYEQYF. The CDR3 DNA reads TGCGCCAGCAGCTTGAGAGCCGGGACAGTAACTTTTTCATACGAGCAGTACTTC.

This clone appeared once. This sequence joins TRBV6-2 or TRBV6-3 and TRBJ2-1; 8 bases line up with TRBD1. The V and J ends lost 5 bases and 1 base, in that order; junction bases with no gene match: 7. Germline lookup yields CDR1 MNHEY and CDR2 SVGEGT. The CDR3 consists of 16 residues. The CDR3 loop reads CASSGRQGPSYNEQFF. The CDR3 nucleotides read TGTGCCAGCAGTGGCAGACAGGGGCCTTCCTACAATGAGCAGTTCTTC.

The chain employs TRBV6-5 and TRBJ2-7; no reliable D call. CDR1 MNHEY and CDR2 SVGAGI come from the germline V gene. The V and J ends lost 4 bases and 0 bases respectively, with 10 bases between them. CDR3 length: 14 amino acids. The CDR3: CASSFQDNSYEQYF. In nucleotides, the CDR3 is TGTGCCAGCAGTTTCCAAGACAACTCCTACGAGCAGTACTTC.

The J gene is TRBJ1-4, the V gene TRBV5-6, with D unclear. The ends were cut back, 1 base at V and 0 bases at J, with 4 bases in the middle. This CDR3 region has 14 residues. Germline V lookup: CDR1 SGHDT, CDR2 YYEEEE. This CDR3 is CASSLRATNEKLFF. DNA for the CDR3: TGTGCCAGCAGCTTGCGTGCAACTAATGAAAAACTGTTTTTT.